The 8 T cell receptor beta chains in this list originate from one sample, sequenced in a study of response to subunit inactivated influenza vaccine. One entry per CDR3 protein, called by TCRdb with MiXCR from the RT-PCR reads. The sample has about 700,000 distinct CDR3 sequences; 14% are singletons. Sequences were derived from PBMCs from blood, sampled approximately 15 days before vaccination. The receptors derive from a man between 45 and 60 years old who received an inactivated influenza vaccine.

This clonotype was seen more than once but under ten times. V is TRBV5-1 and J is TRBJ2-2; 10 bases fit TRBD1. Germline loops: CDR1 SGHRS, CDR2 YFSETQ. Losses at the gene ends were 2 bases for V and 9 bases for J; bases not matched to a gene: 10. The CDR3 is made up of 16 amino acids. CDR3 region: CASSLKTGGGTRELFF. CDR3 coding DNA: TGCGCCAGCAGCTTAAAGACAGGGGGCGGAACGAGGGAGCTGTTTTTT.

The table lists this clonotype with a few counts. The chain carries TRBV20-1 and TRBJ2-5; TRBD1 agrees at 7 bases. The J segment lost 4 bases and the V segment lost 4 bases, leaving 6 bases of the junction unmatched. The CDR3 is 13 residues long. Germline V lookup: CDR1 DFQATT, CDR2 SNEGSKA (reference sequence). CDR3 sequence: CSATKQGIETQYF. As DNA, the CDR3 is TGCAGTGCTACTAAACAGGGGATAGAGACCCAGTACTTC.

In this sample, this clonotype turned up a few times. This chain links TRBV12-3 or TRBV12-4 with TRBJ2-7; the D gene is possibly TRBD1 (6 bases). The CDR3 spans 15 residues. Trimming stripped 3 bases from V and 6 bases from J, with 18 bases between. The CDR3 nucleotides read TGTGCCAGCAGTTTTTCGCAAACAGGGTTTCGCGAGCAGTACTTC. Protein product: CASSFSQTGFREQYF.

The V and J genes are TRBV11-2 and TRBJ1-4, with D perhaps TRBD1 (6 bases). Germline lookup yields CDR1 SGHAT and CDR2 FQNNGV. The CDR3 consists of 15 residues. With 1 base removed from V and 3 bases from J, the gap between germline ends came to 9 bases. DNA for the CDR3: TGTGCCAGCAGCTTAGCACAGGGCTCTAATGAAAAACTGTTTTTT. Protein: CASSLAQGSNEKLFF.

Only a few counts were recorded for this clonotype. The chain employs TRBV10-3 and TRBJ2-2; D might be TRBD1 or TRBD2, each matching 5 bases. V lost 3 bases and J lost 1, with 18 bases in between. The CDR3 is 18 amino acids. Germline-derived CDR1 and CDR2 are ENHRY and SYGVKD. The CDR3 loop reads CAISDFRGSFGNTGELFF. CDR3 nucleotide sequence: TGTGCCATCAGTGATTTTCGGGGCTCCTTCGGGAACACCGGGGAGCTGTTTTTT.

The table lists this clonotype with many counts. The chain combines TRBV18 with TRBJ2-3; 7 nucleotides match TRBD1. Germline CDR1 is KGHSH and CDR2 is LQKENI. Trimming at V came to 6 bases and at J to 3 bases, leaving 15 bases not matched to a gene. The CDR3 contains 17 residues. CDR3 in amino acids: CASSLVGTGAGTDTQYF. The CDR3, as DNA: TGTGCCAGCTCCCTCGTAGGCACAGGGGCAGGGACAGATACGCAGTATTTT. The full variable domain, completed using reference TRBV18 and TRBJ2-3, is NAGVMQNPRHLVRRRGQEARLRCSPMKGHSHVYWYRQLPEEGLKFMVYLQKENIIDESGMPKERFSAEFPKEGPSILRIQQVVRGDSAAYFCASSLVGTGAGTDTQYFGPGTRLTVL.

This clonotype has a count of ten or more. This rearrangement joins TRBV15 to TRBJ2-1; 7 bases match TRBD1. Unmatched junction bases numbered 7, after V lost 5 bases and J lost 0 bases. The CDR3 has 16 amino acids. From germline, CDR1 is LNHNV and CDR2 YYDKDF (reference sequence). CDR3 in amino acids: CATSGGQVSSYNEQFF. The CDR3 nucleotides read TGTGCCACCAGCGGTGGACAGGTATCCTCCTACAATGAGCAGTTCTTC.

This rearrangement joins TRBV30 to TRBJ2-2; possibly TRBD1 or TRBD2 for D (5 bases each). V lost 0 bases to trimming and J lost 5 bases, with 7 bases between them. Looked up from germline, CDR1 is GTSNPN and CDR2 is SVGIG (reference sequence). The CDR3 totals 13 residues. The CDR3 loop is CAWSVGETGELFF. In DNA, the CDR3 is TGTGCCTGGAGTGTGGGGGAAACCGGGGAGCTGTTTTTT.